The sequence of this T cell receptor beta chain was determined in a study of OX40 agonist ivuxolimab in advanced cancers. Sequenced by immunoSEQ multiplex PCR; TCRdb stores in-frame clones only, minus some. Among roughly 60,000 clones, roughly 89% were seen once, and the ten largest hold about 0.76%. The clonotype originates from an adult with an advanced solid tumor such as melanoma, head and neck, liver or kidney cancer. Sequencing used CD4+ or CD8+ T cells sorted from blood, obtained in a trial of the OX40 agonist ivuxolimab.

The CDR3 DNA reads as TGTGCCAGCAGTTTATGGACCAGTGAAGCTTTCTTT. Encoded protein: CASSLWTSEAFF. The rearrangement links TRBV28 to TRBJ1-1; D gene ambiguous. The CDR3 is 12 residues long. CDR1 is MDHEN and CDR2 is SYDVKM in the germline V gene. V was shortened by 0 bases and J by 7 bases, with 6 bases between the two germline ends.